This TCR beta chain was observed in a study of early T cells in non-severe SARS-CoV-2 infection. Turning to the study itself: Investigators sequenced bulk RNA drawn from unsorted whole blood, and chains remained unpaired. Study-wide results and limits: Matching with VDJdb favored anti-spike CD8 responses (missing private and CD4 specificities).

CDR3 length: 15 amino acids. Germline assignment: CDR1 MNHEY and CDR2 SMNVEV (reference sequence). The library protocol tagged individual cDNA molecules with unique molecular identifiers. Each CDR3 protein gets one entry after TCRdb re-called the 5' RACE reads with MiXCR. The sample lists about 22,000 distinct CDR3 sequences, 3% to 4% occurring once. This clonotype was detected only a few times. The antigen remains unidentified. A read error may account for a junction end that differs from germline. The chain carries TRBV27 and TRBJ2-3; 8 nucleotides align to TRBD2. The sample comprised whole blood. The source of this sequence is an adult who was a healthcare worker with PCR-confirmed SARS-CoV-2 infection or an uninfected control (not recorded which). The DNA of the CDR3 is TGTGCCAGCCGTTTGGGCGGGGGGCAGGCAGATACGCAGTATTTT. Translating gives CASRLGGGQADTQYF.